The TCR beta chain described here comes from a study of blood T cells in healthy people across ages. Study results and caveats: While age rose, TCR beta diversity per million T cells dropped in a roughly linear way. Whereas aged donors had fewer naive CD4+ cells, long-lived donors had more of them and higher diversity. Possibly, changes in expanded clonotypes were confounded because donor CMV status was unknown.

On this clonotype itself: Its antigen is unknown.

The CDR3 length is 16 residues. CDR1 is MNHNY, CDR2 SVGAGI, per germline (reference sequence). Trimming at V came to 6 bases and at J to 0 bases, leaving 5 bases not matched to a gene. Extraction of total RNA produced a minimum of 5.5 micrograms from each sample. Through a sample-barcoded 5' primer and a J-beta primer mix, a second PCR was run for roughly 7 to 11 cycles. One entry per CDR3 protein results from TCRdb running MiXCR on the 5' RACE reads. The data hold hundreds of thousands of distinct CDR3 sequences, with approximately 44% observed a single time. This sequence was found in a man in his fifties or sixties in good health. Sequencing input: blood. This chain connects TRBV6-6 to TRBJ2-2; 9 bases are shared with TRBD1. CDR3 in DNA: TGTGCCAGCAGCCGGACAGGGGACGCGAACACCGGGGAGCTGTTTTTT. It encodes CASSRTGDANTGELFF.